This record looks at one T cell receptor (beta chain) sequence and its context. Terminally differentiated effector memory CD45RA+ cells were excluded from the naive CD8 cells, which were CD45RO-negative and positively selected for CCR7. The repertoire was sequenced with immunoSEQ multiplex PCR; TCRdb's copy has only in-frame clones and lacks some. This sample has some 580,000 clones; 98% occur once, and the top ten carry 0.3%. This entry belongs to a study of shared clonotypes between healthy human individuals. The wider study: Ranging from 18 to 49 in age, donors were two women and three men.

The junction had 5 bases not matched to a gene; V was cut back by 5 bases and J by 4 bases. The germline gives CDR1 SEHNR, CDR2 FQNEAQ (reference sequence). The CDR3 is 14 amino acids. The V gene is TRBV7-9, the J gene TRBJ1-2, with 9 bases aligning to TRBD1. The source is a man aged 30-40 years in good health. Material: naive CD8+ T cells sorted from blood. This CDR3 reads CASSEDRGVYGYTF. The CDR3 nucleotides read TGTGCCAGCAGCGAGGACAGGGGCGTCTATGGCTACACCTTC.